This T cell receptor (beta chain) derives from a study of early T cells in non-severe SARS-CoV-2 infection. Study-level information: Chains were not paired, and sequencing was done on bulk RNA from unsorted whole blood.

In the library, individual cDNA molecules carried attached unique molecular identifiers. TCRdb recomputed calls from the 5' RACE reads with MiXCR, one row per CDR3 protein. The data contain roughly 60,000 distinct CDR3 sequences, roughly 14% of them singletons. This clonotype was counted a few times. As yet, its antigen is unknown. Overall study findings and caveats: VDJdb matching favored anti-spike CD8 responses, missing private and CD4 specificities.

The sequenced sample consisted of whole blood. This receptor was obtained from an adult who was a healthcare worker with PCR-confirmed SARS-CoV-2 infection or an uninfected control (not recorded which).

DNA for the CDR3: TGTGCCAGCAGCGTAGGCAGATCGGTGAATGAGCAGTTCTTC. Translating gives CASSVGRSVNEQFF. The chain links TRBV9 to TRBJ2-1; D gene ambiguous. Trimming stripped 0 bases from V and 7 bases from J, with 11 bases between. The germline V gene has CDR1 SGDLS and CDR2 YYNGEE. There are 14 residues in the CDR3.